This T cell receptor beta chain was captured in a study of T cells in Graves' hyperthyroidism and ophthalmopathy. Study-level findings and limits: Ophthalmopathy was identified by the model a median roughly six months ahead of onset.

In this sample, this clonotype turned up a few times. The antigen is not known. Graves' hyperthyroidism qualified as stable when ophthalmopathy did not progress within 18 months. Orbital computed tomography, thyroid ultrasound, serum thyroxine and TRAb, and clinical symptoms together informed the diagnoses. Template material for amplifying TCR beta CDR3 regions consisted of RNA transcripts. Using the HTBI primer set, a first-round RT-PCR was run on the TCR CDR3. Using its own MiXCR run on the multiplex PCR reads, TCRdb lists one record per CDR3 protein. The sample carries 550,000 to 800,000 distinct CDR3 sequences, over 15% recorded once. The V end lost 9 bases, the J end lost 4 bases, and 15 bases lay between the germline ends. The CDR3 contains 13 residues. In germline, CDR1 is MNHNS, CDR2 SASEGT.

V is TRBV6-1 and J is TRBJ1-2, with D possibly TRBD1 on 5 matching bases. The sequenced sample consisted of blood. The source of this sequence is a man younger than 30 with Graves' hyperthyroidism. The CDR3 is CARGGIDGYGYTF. For the CDR3, the DNA is TGTGCCAGGGGGGGGATTGACGGCTATGGCTACACCTTC.